Listed below are T cell receptor beta chains from one sample, sequenced in a study of cytomegalovirus exposure and HLA in healthy donors. Method: immunoSEQ multiplex PCR; TCRdb's copy keeps in-frame clones and lacks some. The sample shows about 140,000 clones, around two thirds of them seen only once. The sequenced material came from PBMCs. The receptors stem from a male donor in good health and CMV-seronegative. Each CDR3 is given with its conserved first and last residue. The order of the fields is J gene, V gene, D gene, clone size, CDR3 DNA, CDR3 protein. D genes are given only for firm matches. Clone size is given for some rows only: seen once, a few or many times, or a class if the clone is expanded.

J gene: TRBJ2-1
V gene: TRBV29-1
D gene: NA
clone size: NA
CDR3 DNA: TGCACCTATTCTCCTACAGGGAACTACAATGAGCAGTTCTTC
CDR3 protein: CTYSPTGNYNEQFF

J gene: TRBJ1-2
V gene: TRBV19
D gene: NA
clone size: few
CDR3 DNA: TGTGCCAGTACCCCGATTCCAGGGTCCTATGGCTACACCTTC
CDR3 protein: CASTPIPGSYGYTF

J gene: TRBJ2-5
V gene: TRBV27
D gene: NA
clone size: NA
CDR3 DNA: TGTGCCAGCAGTTTGGCCCCCAGGGGTAACGCTGAGACCCAGTACTTC
CDR3 protein: CASSLAPRGNAETQYF

J gene: TRBJ2-7
V gene: TRBV15
D gene: TRBD2
clone size: few
CDR3 DNA: TGTGCCACCAGCAGAGATGGAGAGCGGGGCCTACCCTACGAGCAGTACTTC
CDR3 protein: CATSRDGERGLPYEQYF

J gene: TRBJ1-3
V gene: TRBV18
D gene: NA
clone size: NA
CDR3 DNA: TGTGCCAGCTCACCACGGGCCGGGGACTGGAGCTCTGGAAACACCATATATTTT
CDR3 protein: CASSPRAGDWSSGNTIYF

J gene: TRBJ2-2
V gene: TRBV6-1
D gene: NA
clone size: NA
CDR3 DNA: TGTGCCAGCGGCTTAACGTCCGGGGAGCTGTTTTTT
CDR3 protein: CASGLTSGELFF

J gene: TRBJ2-5
V gene: TRBV28
D gene: NA
clone size: NA
CDR3 DNA: TGTGCCAGCACACGCCAACCGGGGGTCTCGGAGACCCAGTACTTC
CDR3 protein: CASTRQPGVSETQYF

J gene: TRBJ1-1
V gene: TRBV28
D gene: NA
clone size: NA
CDR3 DNA: TGTGCCAGCAGCCCTATGAATTTCGGAGCTTTCTTT
CDR3 protein: CASSPMNFGAFF

J gene: TRBJ1-5
V gene: TRBV7-2
D gene: TRBD1
clone size: NA
CDR3 DNA: TGTGCCAGCAGCCCAACGGGGACAGGGGTGGATGAGCCCCAGCATTTT
CDR3 protein: CASSPTGTGVDEPQHF

J gene: TRBJ1-5
V gene: TRBV6-1
D gene: NA
clone size: NA
CDR3 DNA: TGTGCCAGCACCACGTCAGGGAACAATCAGCCCCAGCATTTT
CDR3 protein: CASTTSGNNQPQHF

J gene: TRBJ1-3
V gene: TRBV4-1
D gene: NA
clone size: NA
CDR3 DNA: TGCGCCAGCAGCCCACGGAGCTCTTCTGGAAACACCATATATTTT
CDR3 protein: CASSPRSSSGNTIYF

J gene: TRBJ1-2
V gene: TRBV19
D gene: NA
clone size: NA
CDR3 DNA: TGTGCCAGTAGTAAAGTGGGGACAATCCTCTATGGCTACACCTTC
CDR3 protein: CASSKVGTILYGYTF

J gene: TRBJ1-6
V gene: TRBV6-6
D gene: NA
clone size: NA
CDR3 DNA: TGTGCCAGCATCGAACAGGGCGGGCGGAATTCACCCCTCCACTTT
CDR3 protein: CASIEQGGRNSPLHF

J gene: TRBJ2-1
V gene: TRBV7-3
D gene: TRBD1
clone size: NA
CDR3 DNA: TGTGCCAGCAGCCCAGACAGGGGGGCCTACAATGAGCAGTTCTTC
CDR3 protein: CASSPDRGAYNEQFF

J gene: TRBJ1-1
V gene: TRBV13
D gene: NA
clone size: NA
CDR3 DNA: TGTGCCAGCAGCTCCATGATCCGCCCTATTGAAGCTTTCTTT
CDR3 protein: CASSSMIRPIEAFF

J gene: TRBJ2-3
V gene: TRBV11-3
D gene: TRBD1
clone size: few
CDR3 DNA: TGTGCCAGCAGCCCACGACAGGGTGGTCCAGATACGCAGTATTTT
CDR3 protein: CASSPRQGGPDTQYF

J gene: TRBJ2-2
V gene: TRBV18
D gene: NA
clone size: NA
CDR3 DNA: TGTGCCAGCTCACCATGGGCTCGGCAGGGGAACACCGGGGAGCTGTTTTTT
CDR3 protein: CASSPWARQGNTGELFF

J gene: TRBJ1-6
V gene: TRBV4-3
D gene: TRBD1
clone size: NA
CDR3 DNA: TGCGCCAGCAGCTTCGGGACAGGGGCTGATTCACCCCTCCACTTT
CDR3 protein: CASSFGTGADSPLHF

J gene: TRBJ1-4
V gene: TRBV7-2
D gene: TRBD1
clone size: NA
CDR3 DNA: TGTGCCAGCAGCCCAGACAGGGGGAATGAAAAACTGTTTTTT
CDR3 protein: CASSPDRGNEKLFF

J gene: TRBJ1-3
V gene: TRBV9
D gene: NA
clone size: few
CDR3 DNA: TGTGCCAGCAGCGTAAGTTTCGGGGGAGCTGGAAACACCATATATTTT
CDR3 protein: CASSVSFGGAGNTIYF

J gene: TRBJ1-2
V gene: TRBV16
D gene: NA
clone size: NA
CDR3 DNA: TGTGCCAGCAGCCAAGACCCACGGACATGTACCTTC
CDR3 protein: CASSQDPRTCTF

J gene: TRBJ1-4
V gene: TRBV11-2
D gene: NA
clone size: few
CDR3 DNA: TGTGCCTCCTCATGGGGAGATAAACTGTTTTTT
CDR3 protein: CASSWGDKLFF

J gene: TRBJ1-5
V gene: TRBV19
D gene: NA
clone size: NA
CDR3 DNA: TGTGCCAGTAGTAGCGGCCGGGATCAGCCCCAGCATTTT
CDR3 protein: CASSSGRDQPQHF

J gene: TRBJ1-3
V gene: TRBV11-2
D gene: TRBD1
clone size: NA
CDR3 DNA: TGTGCCAGCAGCCGGGGGACAGGGTTGGGAAACACCATATATTTT
CDR3 protein: CASSRGTGLGNTIYF

J gene: TRBJ2-5
V gene: TRBV30
D gene: NA
clone size: NA
CDR3 DNA: TGTGCCTGGAGTGCTAGTGTTTTCGGAGAGACCCAGTACTTC
CDR3 protein: CAWSASVFGETQYF

J gene: TRBJ1-5
V gene: TRBV5-4
D gene: NA
clone size: NA
CDR3 DNA: TGTGCCACGGGGTGGGGAGGTAATCAGCCCCAGCATTTT
CDR3 protein: CATGWGGNQPQHF